This T cell receptor beta chain was obtained from a study of neurological immune-mediated disorders (dated by TCRdb to about 2019). In terms of the full investigation: Using UMI-based sequencing, the study compared peripheral blood TCR-beta repertoires from patients with HTLV-I-associated myelopathy (HAM/TSP), patients with multiple sclerosis, and healthy controls. The roughly 110 TCR-beta libraries covered PBMC samples along with longitudinal samples, technical triplicates, and paired sorted CD4+ and CD8+ T-cell subsets. The cohort comprised about 71 subjects: 15 or so HAM/TSP patients, some 34 multiple sclerosis patients and approximately 20 healthy controls. Findings and caveats that apply to the study as a whole: TCR clonal expansion was greatest in HAM/TSP patients and smallest in MS patients, who ranked below even healthy controls. Across subjects, expanded clones never shared an identical CDR3 amino acid sequence, which suggests that the TCR-beta repertoires in every group were private.

This clonotype has at least ten counts. This clone's antigen is unknown. Base qualities are missing; no much larger clone stands one base away. The healthy controls were volunteers from blood banks in Maryland, USA. For unsorted PBMC libraries, 2 million PBMCs were used after storage in RNAlater at -80 degrees C until RNA extraction. Peripheral blood underwent Ficoll-Hypaque density gradient centrifugation to isolate PBMCs, which were then cryopreserved in liquid nitrogen. Trimming removed 0 bases from V and 4 bases from J, leaving 9 bases between the germline ends. The CDR3 spans 14 residues, from the cysteine through the phenylalanine. CDR3 DNA only is kept here, 42 bases in frame from base 1. CDR1 LGHDT and CDR2 YNNKEL were looked up in the germline V gene (reference sequence). To synthesize cDNA, template-switch 5'RACE was performed with a primer carrying a 10-nucleotide random unique molecular identifier so that each TCR transcript was tagged. Every sequencing run covered 15-18 subjects and yielded more than 180 million TCR-beta sequences. The RNeasy kit was used to extract total RNA. The KAPA Real-time Library Amplification kit was used to amplify TCR-beta VDJ regions with primers targeting the TCR constant region and the 5'RACE anchor. Sample indexes and Illumina adaptors were added in a first PCR, and a second PCR then increased library yield. The roughly 650 bp TCR product was size-selected on a 2% E-gel SizeSelection system after Ampure bead purification. Library quality was checked on a Bioanalyzer, concentration was measured with Qubit, and libraries were quantified with the Kapa Library Quantification kit before pooling. An Illumina HiSeq 2500 was used to sequence the libraries paired-end at 2 x 150 bp. To increase sequence diversity, roughly 24-31% phiX was spiked into each library pool. Concerning the study's data processing: Quality-filtered reads were processed with the UMI-based MiGEC pipeline, and over 75% of raw TCR sequences were removed by the MiGEC pipeline during error correction. VDJ genes were aligned to IMGT germline references, and each clonotype was defined by a unique CDR3 amino acid sequence together with V-J genes. Clonal expansion, Shannon diversity and CDR3 relatedness were evaluated with VDJtools (CalcPairwiseDistances, ClusterSamples), while phylogenetic trees were built in CLCbio workbench. A clone was classed as expanded if it had 8 or more unique UMIs, a cutoff based on coefficient-of-variation modelling across technical triplicates. TCRdb ran its own pipeline on the public reads, namely fastp trimming at Q25 and MiXCR clone calling, and kept in-frame beta chains. Each entry is one CDR3 protein sequence, shown with its most common DNA and genes. These V and J calls are TCRdb output, not the study's own analysis. The table for this sample lists some 79,000 distinct CDR3 sequences; about 14% of them were counted only once. Clones ranked in the top ten supply 6.8% of the sample.

The sequenced sample consisted of PBMCs. Rearrangement joined TRBV3-1 to TRBJ1-1, with no confident D gene call. The receptor's source is a woman in her 50s in good health. CDR3 sequence: CASSQEGQSTEAFF. The DNA reads TGTGCCAGCAGCCAAGAAGGGCAGTCCACTGAAGCTTTCTTT.